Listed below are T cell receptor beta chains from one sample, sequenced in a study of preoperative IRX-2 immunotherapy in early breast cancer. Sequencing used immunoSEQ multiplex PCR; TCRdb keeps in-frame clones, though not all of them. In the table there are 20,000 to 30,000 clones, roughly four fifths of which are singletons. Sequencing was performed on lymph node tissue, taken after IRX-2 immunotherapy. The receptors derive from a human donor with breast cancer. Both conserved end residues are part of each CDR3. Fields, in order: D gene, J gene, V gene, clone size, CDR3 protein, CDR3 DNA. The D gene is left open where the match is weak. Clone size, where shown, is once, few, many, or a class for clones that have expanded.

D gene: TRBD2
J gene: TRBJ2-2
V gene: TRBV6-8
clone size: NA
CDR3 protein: CASTQKIRTSGTGELFF
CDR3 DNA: TGTGCCAGCACCCAAAAAATAAGGACTAGCGGGACCGGGGAGCTGTTTTTT

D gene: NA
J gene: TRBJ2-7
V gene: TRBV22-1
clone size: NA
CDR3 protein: CASSSDRGAYEQYF
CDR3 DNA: TGTGCCAGCAGTTCGGACAGGGGGGCCTACGAGCAGTACTTC

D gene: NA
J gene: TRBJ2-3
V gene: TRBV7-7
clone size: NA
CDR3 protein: CASSPYRGTDTQYF
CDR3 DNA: TGTGCCAGCAGCCCTTACAGGGGCACAGATACGCAGTATTTT

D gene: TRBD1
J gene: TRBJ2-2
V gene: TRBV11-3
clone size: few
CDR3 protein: CASSGQGRNGELFF
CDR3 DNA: TGTGCCAGCAGCGGACAGGGAAGGAACGGGGAGCTGTTTTTT

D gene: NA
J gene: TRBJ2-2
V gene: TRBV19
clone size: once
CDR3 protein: CASKEDAVGGNGELFF
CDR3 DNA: TGTGCCAGTAAGGAGGATGCGGTAGGGGGGAACGGGGAGCTGTTTTTT

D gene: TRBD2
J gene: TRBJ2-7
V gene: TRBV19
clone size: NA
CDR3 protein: CASSMFGTSGSYEQYF
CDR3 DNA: TGTGCCAGTAGTATGTTCGGGACTAGCGGGTCCTACGAGCAGTACTTC

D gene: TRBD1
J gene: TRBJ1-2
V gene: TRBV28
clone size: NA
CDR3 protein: CASSGTGRDYGYTF
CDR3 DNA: TGTGCCAGCAGTGGGACAGGGAGGGACTATGGCTACACCTTC

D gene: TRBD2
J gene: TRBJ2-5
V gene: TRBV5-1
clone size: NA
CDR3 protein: CASNKGTSGSQETQYF
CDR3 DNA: TGCGCCAGCAACAAGGGGACTAGCGGGAGCCAAGAGACCCAGTACTTC

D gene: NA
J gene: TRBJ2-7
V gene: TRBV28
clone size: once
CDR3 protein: CASSLLPKYYEQYF
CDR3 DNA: TGTGCCAGCAGTTTACTCCCAAAGTACTACGAGCAGTACTTC

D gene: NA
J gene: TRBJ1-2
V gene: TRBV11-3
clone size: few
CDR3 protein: CASSLGGAPSYGYTF
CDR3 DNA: TGTGCCAGCAGCTTGGGGGGGGCCCCCAGTTATGGCTACACCTTC

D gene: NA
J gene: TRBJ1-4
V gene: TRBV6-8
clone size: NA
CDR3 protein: CASSGASNEKLFF
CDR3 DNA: TGTGCCAGCAGTGGGGCGAGTAATGAAAAACTGTTTTTT

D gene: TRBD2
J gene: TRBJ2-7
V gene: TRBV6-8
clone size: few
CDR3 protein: CAISATSPSGSYEQYF
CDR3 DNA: TGTGCCATCAGTGCCACTTCTCCTAGCGGGAGTTACGAGCAGTACTTC

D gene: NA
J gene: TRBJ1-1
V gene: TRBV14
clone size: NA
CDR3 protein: CASSQWGRVNTEAFF
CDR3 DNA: TGTGCCAGCAGCCAATGGGGGCGAGTGAACACTGAAGCTTTCTTT

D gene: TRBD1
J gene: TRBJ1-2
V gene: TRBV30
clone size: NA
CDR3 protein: CAWTHPGQGRHGYTF
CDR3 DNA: TGTGCCTGGACCCACCCGGGACAGGGGCGACATGGCTACACCTTC

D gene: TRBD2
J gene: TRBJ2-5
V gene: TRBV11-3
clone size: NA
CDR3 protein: CASSLPNPGLRQETQYF
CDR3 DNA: TGTGCCAGCAGCCTACCTAATCCGGGACTACGACAAGAGACCCAGTACTTC

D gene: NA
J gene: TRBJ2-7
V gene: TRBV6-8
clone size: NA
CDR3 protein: CASRRGQGSYEQYF
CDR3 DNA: TGTGCCAGCCGTCGGGGCCAGGGGAGCTACGAGCAGTACTTC

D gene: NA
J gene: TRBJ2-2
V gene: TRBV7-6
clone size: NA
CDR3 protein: CASSLAAGSNTGELFF
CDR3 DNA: TGTGCCAGCAGCTTAGCAGCCGGAAGTAACACCGGGGAGCTGTTTTTT

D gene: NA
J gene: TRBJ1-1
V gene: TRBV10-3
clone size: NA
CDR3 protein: CAISESQTTEAFF
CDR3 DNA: TGTGCCATCAGTGAGTCCCAAACCACTGAAGCTTTCTTT

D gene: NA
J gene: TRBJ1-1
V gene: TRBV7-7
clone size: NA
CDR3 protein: CASSLGYRDTEAFF
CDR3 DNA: TGTGCCAGCAGCTTAGGGTACAGGGACACTGAAGCTTTCTTT

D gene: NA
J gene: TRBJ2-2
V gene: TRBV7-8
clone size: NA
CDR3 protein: CASSLVELSNTGELFF
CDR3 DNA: TGTGCCAGCAGCTTGGTCGAGCTTTCGAACACCGGGGAGCTGTTTTTT

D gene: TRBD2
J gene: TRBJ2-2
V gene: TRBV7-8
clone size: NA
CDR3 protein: CASSSLLTSGRTGELFF
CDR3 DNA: TGTGCCAGCAGCTCCCTTCTGACTAGCGGGAGAACCGGGGAGCTGTTTTTT

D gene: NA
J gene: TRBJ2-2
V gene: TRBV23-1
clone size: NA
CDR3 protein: CASSPPRRRGNTGELFF
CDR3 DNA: TGCGCCAGCAGTCCCCCCCGGCGTCGGGGGAACACCGGGGAGCTGTTTTTT

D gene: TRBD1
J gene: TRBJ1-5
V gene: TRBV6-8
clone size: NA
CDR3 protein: CASSLGQNQPQHF
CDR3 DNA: TGTGCCAGCAGTTTGGGACAGAATCAGCCCCAGCATTTT

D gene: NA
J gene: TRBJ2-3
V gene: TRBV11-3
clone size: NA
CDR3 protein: CASSSGNPSTDTQYF
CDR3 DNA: TGTGCCAGCAGCTCAGGGAATCCTAGCACAGATACGCAGTATTTT

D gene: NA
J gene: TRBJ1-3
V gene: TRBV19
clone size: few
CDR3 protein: CASSPSGSSGNTIYF
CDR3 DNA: TGTGCCAGTAGCCCTTCGGGGAGCTCTGGAAACACCATATATTTT

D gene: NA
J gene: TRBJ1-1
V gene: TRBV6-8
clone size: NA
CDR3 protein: CAIPPGQTNTEAFF
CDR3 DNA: TGTGCCATCCCACCCGGACAAACGAACACTGAAGCTTTCTTT

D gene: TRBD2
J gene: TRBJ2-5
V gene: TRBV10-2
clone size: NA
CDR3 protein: CASSESGREETQYF
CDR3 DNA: TGCGCCAGCAGTGAGAGCGGGAGGGAAGAGACCCAGTACTTC

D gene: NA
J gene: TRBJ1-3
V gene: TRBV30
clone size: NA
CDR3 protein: CAWTTGTGNTIYF
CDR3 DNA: TGTGCCTGGACTACGGGTACTGGAAACACCATATATTTT

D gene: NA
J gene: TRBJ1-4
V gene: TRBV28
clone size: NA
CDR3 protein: CASRRNDRNEKLFF
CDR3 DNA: TGTGCCAGCAGGAGAAACGACAGGAATGAAAAACTGTTTTTT